Detailed here is one TCR beta chain. The CDR3 loop spans 17 amino acids. J was trimmed by 4 bases and V by 2 bases; bases with no gene match: 12. The germline V gene has CDR1 MNHEY and CDR2 SMNVEV (reference sequence). The sample originates from a study of shared T cell receptors in the human thymus. The assay was immunoSEQ multiplex PCR, and TCRdb's table has in-frame clones only and misses some. Among just under 550,000 clones, approximately 80% were seen once, and the ten largest hold more than 0.01%. These same data were also listed under a study on human thymus T cells. As that study records: Having corrective surgery for congenital heart defects, healthy Finnish infants were the ones who donated. The thymus tissue came from resections taken during corrective heart surgery. In unrelated individuals, thymic repertoires overlapped highly, according to related research.

The V gene is TRBV27, the J gene TRBJ2-3; 7 nucleotides agree with TRBD2. The TCR was taken from a boy under two years old with a congenital heart defect. The sample comprised thymocytes. DNA for the CDR3: TGTGCCAGCAGTTTAAGGTGGGTGGGCGGGAGCCCAGATACGCAGTATTTT. Protein product: CASSLRWVGGSPDTQYF.